This T cell receptor beta chain was recovered during a study of blood T cell repertoires in COVID-19. In the original workflow: Reference gene primer amplification gave nucleated cell count estimates. Produced via immunoSEQ multiplex PCR; TCRdb's table is partial and in-frame only. V, J and clone size derive from that table, while D and trimming were established from the DNA sequence. The sample has a few hundred thousand clones; roughly 84% are singletons. Germline CDR1 and CDR2: KGHSH and LQKENI. The CDR3 totals 16 residues. The trim removed 2 bases at V and 6 bases at J, leaving 10 bases unmatched. Two negative PCRs, clearance, or symptom resolution had been documented for recovered Cohort 3 donors.

The receptor was isolated from a woman between 40 and 55 years old who had recovered from COVID-19. V usage is TRBV18 and J usage is TRBJ2-7, with 10 bases matching TRBD1. The material sequenced was PBMCs or T cells enriched from blood (not recorded which). In DNA form, the CDR3 reads TGTGCCAGCTCACCAATGACAGGACAGGGGGGAGGCGAGCAGTACTTC. This encodes CASSPMTGQGGGEQYF.